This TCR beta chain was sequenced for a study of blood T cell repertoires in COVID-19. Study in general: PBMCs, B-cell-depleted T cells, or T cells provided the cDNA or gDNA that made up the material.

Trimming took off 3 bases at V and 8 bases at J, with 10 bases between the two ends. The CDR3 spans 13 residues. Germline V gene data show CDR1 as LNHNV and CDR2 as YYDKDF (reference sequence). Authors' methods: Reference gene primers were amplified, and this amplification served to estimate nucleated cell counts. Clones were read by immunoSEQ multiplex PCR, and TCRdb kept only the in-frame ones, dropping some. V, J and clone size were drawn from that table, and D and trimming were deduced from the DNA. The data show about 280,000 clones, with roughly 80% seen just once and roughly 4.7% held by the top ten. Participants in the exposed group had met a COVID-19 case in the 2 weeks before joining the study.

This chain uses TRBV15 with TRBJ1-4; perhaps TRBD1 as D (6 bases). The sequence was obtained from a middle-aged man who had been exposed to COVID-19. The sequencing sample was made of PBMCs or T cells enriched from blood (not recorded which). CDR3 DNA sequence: TGTGCCACCAGCAGGTCCCAGGGGGAAAAACTGTTTTTT. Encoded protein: CATSRSQGEKLFF.